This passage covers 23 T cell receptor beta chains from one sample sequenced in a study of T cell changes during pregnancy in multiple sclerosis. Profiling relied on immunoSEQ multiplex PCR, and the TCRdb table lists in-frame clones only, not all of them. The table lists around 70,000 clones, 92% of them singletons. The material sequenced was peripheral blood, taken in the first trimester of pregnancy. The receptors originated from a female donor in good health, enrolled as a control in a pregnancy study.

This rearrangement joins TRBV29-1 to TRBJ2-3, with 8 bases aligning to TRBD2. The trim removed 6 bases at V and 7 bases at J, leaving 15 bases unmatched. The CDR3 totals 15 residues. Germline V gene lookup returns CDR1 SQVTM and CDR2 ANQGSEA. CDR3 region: CSVLRREGGPYTQYF. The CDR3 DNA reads TGCAGCGTGCTACGACGGGAGGGTGGCCCTTATACGCAGTATTTT.

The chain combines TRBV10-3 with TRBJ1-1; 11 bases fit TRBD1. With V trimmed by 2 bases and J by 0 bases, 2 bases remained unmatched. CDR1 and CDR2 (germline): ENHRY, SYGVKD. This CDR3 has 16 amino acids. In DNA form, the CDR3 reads TGTGCCATCAGTGAGGGGACAGGGGGGATGAACACTGAAGCTTTCTTT. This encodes CAISEGTGGMNTEAFF.

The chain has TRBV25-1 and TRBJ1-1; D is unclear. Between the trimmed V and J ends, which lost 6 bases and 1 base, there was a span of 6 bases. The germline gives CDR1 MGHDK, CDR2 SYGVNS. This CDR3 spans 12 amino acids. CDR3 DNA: TGTGCCAGCAGGACGGGGAACACTGAAGCTTTCTTT. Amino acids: CASRTGNTEAFF. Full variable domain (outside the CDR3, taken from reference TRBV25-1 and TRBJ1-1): EADIYQTPRYLVIGTGKKITLECSQTMGHDKMYWYQQDPGMELHLIHYSYGVNSTEKGDLSSESTVSRIRTEHFPLTLESARPSHTSQYLCASRTGNTEAFFGQGTRLTVV.

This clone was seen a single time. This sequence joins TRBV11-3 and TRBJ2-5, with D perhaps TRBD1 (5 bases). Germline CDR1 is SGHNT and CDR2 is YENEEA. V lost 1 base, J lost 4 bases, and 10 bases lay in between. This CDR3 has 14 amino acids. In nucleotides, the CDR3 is TGTGCCAGCAGCTTAGGGGGCAGTTTAGAGACCCAGTACTTC. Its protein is CASSLGGSLETQYF. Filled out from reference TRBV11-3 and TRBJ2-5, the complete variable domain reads EAGVVQSPRYKIIEKKQPVAFWCNPISGHNTLYWYLQNLGQGPELLIRYENEEAVDDSQLPKDRFSAERLKGVDSTLKIQPAELGDSAVYLCASSLGGSLETQYFGPGTRLLVL.

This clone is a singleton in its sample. In DNA form, the CDR3 reads TGTGCCAGCAGTGGACGACAGGGCAATCAGCCCCAGCATTTT. Amino acids: CASSGRQGNQPQHF. The V and J genes are TRBV27 and TRBJ1-5; D is possibly TRBD1 (6 bases). The CDR3 contains 14 residues. The V gene lost 5 bases and the J gene lost 2 bases, with 10 bases spanning the gap. Looked up from germline, CDR1 is MNHEY and CDR2 is SMNVEV (reference sequence).

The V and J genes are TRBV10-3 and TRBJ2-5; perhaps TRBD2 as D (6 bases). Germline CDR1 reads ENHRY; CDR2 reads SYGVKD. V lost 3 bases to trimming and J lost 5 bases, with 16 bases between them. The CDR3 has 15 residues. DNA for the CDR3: TGTGCCATCAGTGAATCGGGAGCGAAGAGGGAGACCCAGTACTTC. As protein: CAISESGAKRETQYF.

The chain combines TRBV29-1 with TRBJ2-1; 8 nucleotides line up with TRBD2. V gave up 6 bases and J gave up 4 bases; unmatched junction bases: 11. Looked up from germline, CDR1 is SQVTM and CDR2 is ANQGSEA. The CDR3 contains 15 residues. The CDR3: CSVAGGEAKYNEQFF. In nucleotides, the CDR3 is TGCAGCGTCGCCGGGGGGGAGGCCAAGTACAATGAGCAGTTCTTC.

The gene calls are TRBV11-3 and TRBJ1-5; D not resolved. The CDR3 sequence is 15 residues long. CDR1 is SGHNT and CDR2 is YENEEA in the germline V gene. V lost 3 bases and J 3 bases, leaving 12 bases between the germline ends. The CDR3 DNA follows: TGTGCCAGCAGCTTGACACCGGGAGTCAATCAGCCCCAGCATTTT. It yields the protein CASSLTPGVNQPQHF.

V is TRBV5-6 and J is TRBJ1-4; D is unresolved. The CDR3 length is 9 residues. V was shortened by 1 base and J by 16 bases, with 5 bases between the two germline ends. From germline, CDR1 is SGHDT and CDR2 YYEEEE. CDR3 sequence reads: CASSLTGFF. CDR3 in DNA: TGTGCCAGCAGCTTGACCGGGTTTTTT. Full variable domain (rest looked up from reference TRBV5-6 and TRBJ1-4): DAGVTQSPTHLIKTRGQQVTLRCSPKSGHDTVSWYQQALGQGPQFIFQYYEEEERQRGNFPDRFSGHQFPNYSSELNVNALLLGDSALYLCASSLTGFFGSGTQLSVL.

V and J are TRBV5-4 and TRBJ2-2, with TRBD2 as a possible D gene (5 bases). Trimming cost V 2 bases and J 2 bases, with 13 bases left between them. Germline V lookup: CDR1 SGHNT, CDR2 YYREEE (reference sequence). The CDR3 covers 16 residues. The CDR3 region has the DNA TGTGCCAGCAGCTTTGCGGGTGGCTCAAACACCGGGGAGCTGTTTTTT. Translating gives CASSFAGGSNTGELFF.

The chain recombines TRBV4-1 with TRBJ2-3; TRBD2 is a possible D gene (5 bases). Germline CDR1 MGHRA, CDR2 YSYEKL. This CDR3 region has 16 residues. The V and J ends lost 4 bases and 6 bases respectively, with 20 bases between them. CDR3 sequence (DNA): TGCGCCAGCAGCCCCGTTAGCGTTGTGGCGCCGGATACGCAGTATTTT. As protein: CASSPVSVVAPDTQYF.

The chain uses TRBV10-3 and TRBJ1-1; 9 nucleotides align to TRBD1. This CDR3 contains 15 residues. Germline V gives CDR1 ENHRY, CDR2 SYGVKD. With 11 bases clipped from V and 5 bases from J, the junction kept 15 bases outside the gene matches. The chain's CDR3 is CASSTGGALSTEAFF. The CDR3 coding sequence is TGTGCCTCCTCAACAGGGGGCGCTCTGAGTACTGAAGCTTTCTTT.

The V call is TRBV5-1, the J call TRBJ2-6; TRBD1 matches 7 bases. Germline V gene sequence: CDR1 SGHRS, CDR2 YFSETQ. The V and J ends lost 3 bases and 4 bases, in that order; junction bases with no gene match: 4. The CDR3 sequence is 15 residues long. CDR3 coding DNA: TGCGCCAGCAGCTCTGACAGGGCCGGGGCCAACGTCCTGACTTTC. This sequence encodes CASSSDRAGANVLTF.

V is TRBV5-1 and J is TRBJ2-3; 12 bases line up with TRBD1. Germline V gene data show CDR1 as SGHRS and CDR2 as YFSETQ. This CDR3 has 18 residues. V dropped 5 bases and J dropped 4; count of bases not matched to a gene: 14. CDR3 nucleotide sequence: TGCGCCAGCAGATCCGCACCCTCCGGGACAGGGGGCGCAGATACGCAGTATTTT. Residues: CASRSAPSGTGGADTQYF.

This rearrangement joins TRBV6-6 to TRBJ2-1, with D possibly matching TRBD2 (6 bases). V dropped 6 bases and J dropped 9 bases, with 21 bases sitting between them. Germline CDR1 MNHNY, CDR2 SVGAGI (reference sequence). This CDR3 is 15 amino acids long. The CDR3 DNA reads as TGTGCCAGCAGGACGGGAGTTCTTTTACTGAGTGAGCAGTTCTTC. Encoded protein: CASRTGVLLLSEQFF.

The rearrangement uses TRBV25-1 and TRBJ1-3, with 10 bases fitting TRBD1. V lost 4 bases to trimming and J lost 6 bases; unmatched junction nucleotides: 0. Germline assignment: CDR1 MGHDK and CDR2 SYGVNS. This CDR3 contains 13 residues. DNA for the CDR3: TGTGCCAGCAGTGGACAGGGGGCAAACACCATATATTTT. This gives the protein CASSGQGANTIYF.

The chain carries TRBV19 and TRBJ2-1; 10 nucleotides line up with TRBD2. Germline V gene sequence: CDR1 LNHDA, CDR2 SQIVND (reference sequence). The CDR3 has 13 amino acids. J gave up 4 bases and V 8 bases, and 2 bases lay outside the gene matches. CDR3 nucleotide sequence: TGTGCCAGTGTTAGCGGGAGGTACAATGAGCAGTTCTTC. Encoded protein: CASVSGRYNEQFF.

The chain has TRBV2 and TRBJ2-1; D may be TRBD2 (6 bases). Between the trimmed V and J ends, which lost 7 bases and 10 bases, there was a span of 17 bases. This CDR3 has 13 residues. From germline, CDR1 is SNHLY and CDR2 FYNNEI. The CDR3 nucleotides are TGTGCCAGCATGAGGGTGTCCGGGAGCGAGCAGTTCTTC. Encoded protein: CASMRVSGSEQFF.

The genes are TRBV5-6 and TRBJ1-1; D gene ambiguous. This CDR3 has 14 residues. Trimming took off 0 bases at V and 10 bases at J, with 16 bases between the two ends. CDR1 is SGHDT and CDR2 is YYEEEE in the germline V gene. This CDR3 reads CASSLASWQSRAFF. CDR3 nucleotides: TGTGCCAGCAGCTTGGCTTCGTGGCAATCCAGAGCTTTCTTT.

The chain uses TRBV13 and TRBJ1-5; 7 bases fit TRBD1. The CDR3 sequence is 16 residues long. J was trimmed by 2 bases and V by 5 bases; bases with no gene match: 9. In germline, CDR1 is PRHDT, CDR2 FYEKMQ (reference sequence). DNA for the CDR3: TGTGCCAGCAGCAGACAGGGTATAAGGGGCAATCAGCCCCAGCATTTT. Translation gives CASSRQGIRGNQPQHF. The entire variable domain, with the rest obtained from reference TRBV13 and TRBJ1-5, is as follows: AAGVIQSPRHLIKEKRETATLKCYPIPRHDTVYWYQQGPGQDPQFLISFYEKMQSDKGSIPDRFSAQQFSDYHSELNMSSLELGDSALYFCASSRQGIRGNQPQHFGDGTRLSIL.

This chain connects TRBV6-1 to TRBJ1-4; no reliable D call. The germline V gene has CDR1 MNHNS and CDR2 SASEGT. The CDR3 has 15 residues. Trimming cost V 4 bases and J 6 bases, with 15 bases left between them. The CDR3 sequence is CASSGFLKGDEKLFF. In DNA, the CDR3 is TGTGCCAGCAGTGGTTTTCTTAAGGGAGATGAAAAACTGTTTTTT.

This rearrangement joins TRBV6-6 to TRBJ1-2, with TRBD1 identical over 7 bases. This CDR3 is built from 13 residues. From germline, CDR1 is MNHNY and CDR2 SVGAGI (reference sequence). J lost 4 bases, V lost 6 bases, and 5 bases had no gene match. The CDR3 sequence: CASSPRDSYGYTF. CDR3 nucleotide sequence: TGTGCCAGCAGCCCCCGGGACAGCTATGGCTACACCTTC.

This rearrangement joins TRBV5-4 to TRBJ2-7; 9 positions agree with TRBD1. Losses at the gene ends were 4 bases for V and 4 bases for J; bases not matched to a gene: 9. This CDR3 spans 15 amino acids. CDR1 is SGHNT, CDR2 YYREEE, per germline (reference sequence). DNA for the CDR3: TGTGCCAGCAGCAATTCCGGGACAGGGTCGTACGAGCAGTACTTC. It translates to CASSNSGTGSYEQYF.